This entry describes one TCR beta chain. The antigen remains unidentified. One end of the junction is discordant with germline, which a read error may explain. The data derive from a study of CD8 T cells in ankylosing spondylitis. Study observations and caveats: It appeared that ankylosing spondylitis blood was characterized by a TCR beta motif of fewer than 10 highly homologous variants.

This CDR3 comprises 17 residues. CDR1 is SSHAT and CDR2 is FNYEAQ in the germline V gene (reference sequence). Via MiXCR, TCRdb re-called the 5' RACE reads, giving one row per CDR3 protein. The table lists about 340,000 distinct CDR3 sequences, roughly 8% of them singletons. This clonotype originated in a male donor with ankylosing spondylitis. Sequencing used blood, either unsorted or a sorted T cell fraction (not recorded which). This chain joins TRBV7-7 and TRBJ2-2; the match to TRBD1 covers 7 bases. CDR3 nucleotides: TGTGCTAGCAGTCCCGGGACAGACACCGCGAACACCGGGGAGCTGTTTTTT. Its translation: CASSPGTDTANTGELFF.